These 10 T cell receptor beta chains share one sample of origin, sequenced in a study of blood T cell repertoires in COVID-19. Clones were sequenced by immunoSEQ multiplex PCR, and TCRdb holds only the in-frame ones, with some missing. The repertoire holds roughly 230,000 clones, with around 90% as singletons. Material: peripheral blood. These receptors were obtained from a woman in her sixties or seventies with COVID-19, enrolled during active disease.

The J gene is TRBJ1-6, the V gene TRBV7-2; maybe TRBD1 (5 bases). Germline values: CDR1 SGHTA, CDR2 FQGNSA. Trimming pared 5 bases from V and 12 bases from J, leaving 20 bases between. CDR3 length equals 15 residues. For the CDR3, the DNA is TGTGCCAGCAGCATCATCCAACGGGGGGGGAGACCCCTCCACTTT. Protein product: CASSIIQRGGRPLHF.

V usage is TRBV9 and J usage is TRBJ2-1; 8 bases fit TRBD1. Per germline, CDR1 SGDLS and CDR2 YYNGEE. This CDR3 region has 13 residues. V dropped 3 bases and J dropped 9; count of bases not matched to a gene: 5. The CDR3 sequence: CASSARGRGEQFF. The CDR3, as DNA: TGTGCCAGCAGCGCCAGGGGGCGCGGTGAGCAGTTCTTC. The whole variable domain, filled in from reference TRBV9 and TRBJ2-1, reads DSGVTQTPKHLITATGQRVTLRCSPRSGDLSVYWYQQSLDQGLQFLIQYYNGEERAKGNILERFSAQQFPDLHSELNLSSLELGDSALYFCASSARGRGEQFFGPGTRLTVL.

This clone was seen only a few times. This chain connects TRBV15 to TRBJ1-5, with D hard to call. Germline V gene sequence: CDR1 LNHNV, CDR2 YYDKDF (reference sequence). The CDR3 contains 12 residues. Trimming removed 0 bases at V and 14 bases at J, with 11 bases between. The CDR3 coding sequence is TGTGCCACCAGCAGAGATCGGGGAGCTGAGCATTTT. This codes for CATSRDRGAEHF. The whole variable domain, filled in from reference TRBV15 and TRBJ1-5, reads DAMVIQNPRYQVTQFGKPVTLSCSQTLNHNVMYWYQQKSSQAPKLLFHYYDKDFNNEADTPDNFQSRRPNTSFCFLDIRSPGLGDTAMYLCATSRDRGAEHFGDGTRLSIL.

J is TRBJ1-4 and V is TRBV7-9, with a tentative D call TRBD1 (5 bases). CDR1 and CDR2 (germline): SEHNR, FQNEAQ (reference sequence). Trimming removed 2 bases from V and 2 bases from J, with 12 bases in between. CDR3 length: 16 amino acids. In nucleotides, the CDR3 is TGTGCCAGCAGCTTAAATGCCGGGGGGACTAATGAAAAACTGTTTTTT. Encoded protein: CASSLNAGGTNEKLFF.

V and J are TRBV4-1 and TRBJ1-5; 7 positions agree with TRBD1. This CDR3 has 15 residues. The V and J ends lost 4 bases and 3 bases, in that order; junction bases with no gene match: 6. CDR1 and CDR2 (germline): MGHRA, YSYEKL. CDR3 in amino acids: CASSPYGTDNQPQHF. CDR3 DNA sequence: TGCGCCAGCAGCCCCTACGGGACAGACAATCAGCCCCAGCATTTT.

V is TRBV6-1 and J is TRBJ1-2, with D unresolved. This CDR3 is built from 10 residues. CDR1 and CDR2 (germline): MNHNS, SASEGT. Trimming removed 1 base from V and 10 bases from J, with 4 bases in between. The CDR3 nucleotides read TGTGCCAGCAGTGAAGGCGACTACACCTTC. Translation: CASSEGDYTF.

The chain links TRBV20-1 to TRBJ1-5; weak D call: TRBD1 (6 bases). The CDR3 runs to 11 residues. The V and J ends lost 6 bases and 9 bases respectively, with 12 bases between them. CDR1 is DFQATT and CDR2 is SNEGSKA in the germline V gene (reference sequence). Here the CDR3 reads CSAGTRGPQHF. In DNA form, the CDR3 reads TGCAGTGCCGGGACAAGAGGGCCCCAGCATTTT.

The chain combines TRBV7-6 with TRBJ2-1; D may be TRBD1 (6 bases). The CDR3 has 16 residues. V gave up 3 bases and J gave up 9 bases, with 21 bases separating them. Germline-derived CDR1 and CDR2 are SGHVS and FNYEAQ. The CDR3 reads CASSLETGTLRAEQFF. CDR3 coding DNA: TGTGCCAGCAGCTTGGAGACGGGGACACTTCGGGCTGAGCAGTTCTTC.

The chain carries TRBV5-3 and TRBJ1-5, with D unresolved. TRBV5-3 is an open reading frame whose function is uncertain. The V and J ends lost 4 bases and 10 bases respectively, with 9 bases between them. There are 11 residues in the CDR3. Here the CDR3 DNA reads TGTGCCAGAAGCCACTACTTTCCCCAGCATTTT. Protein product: CARSHYFPQHF.

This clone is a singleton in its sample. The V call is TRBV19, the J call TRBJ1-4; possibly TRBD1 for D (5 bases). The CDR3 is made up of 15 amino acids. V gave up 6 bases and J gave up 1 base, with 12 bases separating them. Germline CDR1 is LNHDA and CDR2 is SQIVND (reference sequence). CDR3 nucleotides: TGTGCCAGTAGGGAACGGGGGGAAACTAATGAAAAACTGTTTTTT. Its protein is CASRERGETNEKLFF. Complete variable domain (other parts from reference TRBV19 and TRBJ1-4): DGGITQSPKYLFRKEGQNVTLSCEQNLNHDAMYWYRQDPGQGLRLIYYSQIVNDFQKGDIAEGYSVSREKKESFPLTVTSAQKNPTAFYLCASRERGETNEKLFFGSGTQLSVL.